This is a list of T cell receptor beta chains from one sample in a study of blood T cell repertoires in COVID-19. Sequenced by immunoSEQ multiplex PCR; TCRdb stores in-frame clones only, minus some. The sample comprises some 320,000 clones, under 90% of which are singletons, and 4.5% to 5.5% rests with the top ten. The source material was PBMCs or T cells enriched from blood (not recorded which). Receptor source: a man in his 60s who had recovered from COVID-19. The CDR3 runs from the conserved cysteine through the conserved F or W. The D gene is left open where the match is weak. Not all rows give a size; the values are once, few, many and, for expanded clones, a class.

j_gene: TRBJ2-3
abundance: -
v_gene: TRBV5-1
d_gene: TRBD1
CDR3nt: TGCGCCAGCAGCGAAGGGACAGGGGCCTCAGATACGCAGTATTTT
CDR3aa: CASSEGTGASDTQYF

j_gene: TRBJ1-5
abundance: -
v_gene: TRBV19
d_gene: -
CDR3nt: TGTGCCAGTAGTATAGGCCCCGGGAGAGGCAATCAGCCCCAGCATTTT
CDR3aa: CASSIGPGRGNQPQHF

j_gene: TRBJ2-7
abundance: once
v_gene: TRBV30
d_gene: -
CDR3nt: TGTGCCTGGACCCGGGGGGCGCGGGTCTACGAGCAGTACTTC
CDR3aa: CAWTRGARVYEQYF

j_gene: TRBJ1-2
abundance: few
v_gene: TRBV5-1
d_gene: -
CDR3nt: TGCGCCAGCAGCTTGGAGATAGGGGGAGACTATGGCTACACCTTC
CDR3aa: CASSLEIGGDYGYTF

j_gene: TRBJ1-2
abundance: -
v_gene: TRBV5-5
d_gene: -
CDR3nt: TGTGCCAGCAGCTTAGCCACGGGGGAAGATATTGGCTACACCTTC
CDR3aa: CASSLATGEDIGYTF

j_gene: TRBJ1-1
abundance: few
v_gene: TRBV6-5
d_gene: TRBD1
CDR3nt: TGTGCCAGCATCGGGACAGACAAAGTGAACACTGAAGCTTTCTTT
CDR3aa: CASIGTDKVNTEAFF

j_gene: TRBJ1-3
abundance: -
v_gene: TRBV6-5
d_gene: TRBD1
CDR3nt: TGTGCCAGCAGCCAGAACAGGGGGCATAGGTACACCATATATTTT
CDR3aa: CASSQNRGHRYTIYF

j_gene: TRBJ1-1
abundance: -
v_gene: TRBV19
d_gene: TRBD1
CDR3nt: TGTGCCAGTAGTATAGGTTGGAGGGGGCGAGTGAACACTGAAGCTTTCTTT
CDR3aa: CASSIGWRGRVNTEAFF

j_gene: TRBJ1-4
abundance: -
v_gene: TRBV5-6
d_gene: -
CDR3nt: TGTGCCAGCAGCTTTCAACCCCGGATGTTTAGCGAAAAACTGTTTTTT
CDR3aa: CASSFQPRMFSEKLFF

j_gene: TRBJ2-3
abundance: -
v_gene: TRBV30
d_gene: -
CDR3nt: TGTGCCTGGGGGGGTAGGGGAGGCGGACGATTCACAGATACGCAGTATTTT
CDR3aa: CAWGGRGGGRFTDTQYF

j_gene: TRBJ2-1
abundance: -
v_gene: TRBV28
d_gene: -
CDR3nt: TGTGCCAGCAGTCCCCAGTTCAATGAGCAGTTCTTC
CDR3aa: CASSPQFNEQFF

j_gene: TRBJ2-7
abundance: -
v_gene: TRBV7-2
d_gene: -
CDR3nt: TGTGCCAGCAGCTTAGCTGCGGGATATTACGAGCAGTACTTC
CDR3aa: CASSLAAGYYEQYF

j_gene: TRBJ1-6
abundance: -
v_gene: TRBV5-1
d_gene: -
CDR3nt: TGCGCCAGCAGCTTGGGGCACAGGGATTCACCCCTCCACTTT
CDR3aa: CASSLGHRDSPLHF

j_gene: TRBJ1-2
abundance: -
v_gene: TRBV19
d_gene: TRBD1
CDR3nt: TGTGCCAGTAGTTTGGGACAGGGGGCGATTGGCTACACCTTC
CDR3aa: CASSLGQGAIGYTF

j_gene: TRBJ2-5
abundance: -
v_gene: TRBV6-6
d_gene: TRBD1
CDR3nt: TGTGCCAGCAGCAGGGACAGAGAGACCCAGTACTTC
CDR3aa: CASSRDRETQYF

j_gene: TRBJ1-4
abundance: -
v_gene: TRBV6-6
d_gene: -
CDR3nt: TGTGCCAGCAGTTACTTCGGGATGGCTAATGAAAAACTGTTTTTT
CDR3aa: CASSYFGMANEKLFF

j_gene: TRBJ1-1
abundance: -
v_gene: TRBV7-2
d_gene: TRBD1
CDR3nt: TGTGCCAGCAGCACAACCGGGACAGGGCGACTTGAAGCTTTCTTT
CDR3aa: CASSTTGTGRLEAFF

j_gene: TRBJ1-6
abundance: -
v_gene: TRBV27
d_gene: -
CDR3nt: TGTGCCAGCAGTTTATCCTTACAGAGCAATTCACCCCTCCACTTT
CDR3aa: CASSLSLQSNSPLHF

j_gene: TRBJ2-5
abundance: -
v_gene: TRBV5-1
d_gene: TRBD1
CDR3nt: TGCGCCAGCAGCTTGGTGGGGACAGGCTTAGAGACCCAGTACTTC
CDR3aa: CASSLVGTGLETQYF

j_gene: TRBJ1-1
abundance: -
v_gene: TRBV20-1
d_gene: -
CDR3nt: TGCAGTGCTTACAGATACACTGAAGCTTTCTTT
CDR3aa: CSAYRYTEAFF

j_gene: TRBJ2-3
abundance: -
v_gene: TRBV7-9
d_gene: TRBD1
CDR3nt: TGTGCCAGCAGCTTAAGGGGGGCAGGGGGCGCAGATACGCAGTATTTT
CDR3aa: CASSLRGAGGADTQYF

j_gene: TRBJ2-1
abundance: -
v_gene: TRBV5-1
d_gene: TRBD2
CDR3nt: TGCGCCAGCAGGTCTAGCGGGAGATATGAGCAGTTCTTC
CDR3aa: CASRSSGRYEQFF

j_gene: TRBJ2-7
abundance: -
v_gene: TRBV5-6
d_gene: -
CDR3nt: TGTGCCAGCAGCTTGCTGCAGGGAGGAGGCTACGAGCAGTACTTC
CDR3aa: CASSLLQGGGYEQYF

j_gene: TRBJ1-6
abundance: once
v_gene: TRBV19
d_gene: -
CDR3nt: TGTGCCAGTAGTAGAGGCTTCAGATCACCCCTCCACTTT
CDR3aa: CASSRGFRSPLHF

j_gene: TRBJ2-1
abundance: -
v_gene: TRBV21-1
d_gene: -
CDR3nt: TGTGCCAGCAGCCGTGGGGCTAGCGGGAGAAATGAGCAGTTCTTC
CDR3aa: CASSRGASGRNEQFF

j_gene: TRBJ1-1
abundance: -
v_gene: TRBV18
d_gene: -
CDR3nt: TGTGCCAGCTCACACTTGGGATTCGGGGGATCTCCAGCTTTCTTT
CDR3aa: CASSHLGFGGSPAFF

j_gene: TRBJ2-7
abundance: few
v_gene: TRBV6-5
d_gene: TRBD1
CDR3nt: TGTGCCAGCAAATTTGACAGGGGTAGAGACGAGCAGTACTTC
CDR3aa: CASKFDRGRDEQYF

j_gene: TRBJ2-7
abundance: -
v_gene: TRBV10-2
d_gene: -
CDR3nt: TGCGCCAGCAGTGAAAGGGGACTGATGTACGAGCAGTACTTC
CDR3aa: CASSERGLMYEQYF

j_gene: TRBJ2-1
abundance: -
v_gene: TRBV4-2
d_gene: -
CDR3nt: TGTGCCAGCAGCCAAGATCGGCGACTAGAGAGTGGTGAGCAGTTCTTC
CDR3aa: CASSQDRRLESGEQFF

j_gene: TRBJ1-5
abundance: few
v_gene: TRBV4-1
d_gene: -
CDR3nt: TGCGCCAGCAGCCAAGTGCCGGGACGGGGGGATCAGCCCCAGCATTTT
CDR3aa: CASSQVPGRGDQPQHF

j_gene: TRBJ1-6
abundance: -
v_gene: TRBV19
d_gene: -
CDR3nt: TGTGCCAGTCCCGACGCCTACCACCTCCGGGGATCCGAAGGGAGTTCACCCCTCCACTTT
CDR3aa: CASPDAYHLRGSEGSSPLHF

j_gene: TRBJ1-2
abundance: -
v_gene: TRBV13
d_gene: TRBD1
CDR3nt: TGTGCCAGCAGCCGGACAGGGAACTATGGCTACACCTTC
CDR3aa: CASSRTGNYGYTF

j_gene: TRBJ1-3
abundance: -
v_gene: TRBV7-2
d_gene: TRBD1
CDR3nt: TGTGCCAGCAGCTCAGGACAGGGACACTCTGGAAACACCATATATTTT
CDR3aa: CASSSGQGHSGNTIYF

j_gene: TRBJ2-3
abundance: -
v_gene: TRBV29-1
d_gene: -
CDR3nt: TGCAGCGTTCCATTGACAGATTTGACAGATACGCAGTATTTT
CDR3aa: CSVPLTDLTDTQYF

j_gene: TRBJ1-4
abundance: -
v_gene: TRBV11-3
d_gene: TRBD1
CDR3nt: TGTGCCAGCAGCTTAGTAGACAGGGTTAATGAAAAACTGTTTTTT
CDR3aa: CASSLVDRVNEKLFF

j_gene: TRBJ1-2
abundance: once
v_gene: TRBV19
d_gene: -
CDR3nt: TGTGCCAGTAGTATAGCTGGCGGGAACTATGGCTACACCTTC
CDR3aa: CASSIAGGNYGYTF

j_gene: TRBJ2-3
abundance: -
v_gene: TRBV2
d_gene: TRBD2
CDR3nt: TGTGCCAGCAGTGAAACTAGCGAGGTTACGCAGTATTTT
CDR3aa: CASSETSEVTQYF

j_gene: TRBJ2-5
abundance: -
v_gene: TRBV3-1/TRBV3-2
d_gene: -
CDR3nt: TGTGCCAGCAGCCTCACTAGCAGCCAAGAGACCCAGTACTTC
CDR3aa: CASSLTSSQETQYF

j_gene: TRBJ2-2
abundance: -
v_gene: TRBV6-4
d_gene: -
CDR3nt: TGTGCCAGCAGTCCTCAGGGTGGGGACACCGGGGAGCTGTTTTTT
CDR3aa: CASSPQGGDTGELFF

j_gene: TRBJ2-3
abundance: -
v_gene: TRBV5-4
d_gene: -
CDR3nt: TGTGCCAGCAGCCCCGGGTTAGCAATCAGAGATACGCAGTATTTT
CDR3aa: CASSPGLAIRDTQYF

j_gene: TRBJ2-7
abundance: -
v_gene: TRBV6-5
d_gene: -
CDR3nt: TGTGCCAGCAGTCGGGGTGGGAACGAGCAGTACTTC
CDR3aa: CASSRGGNEQYF

j_gene: TRBJ2-1
abundance: -
v_gene: TRBV29-1
d_gene: TRBD2
CDR3nt: TGCAGCGCAGCGGGGAACAATGAGCAGTTCTTC
CDR3aa: CSAAGNNEQFF

j_gene: TRBJ2-2
abundance: -
v_gene: TRBV4-3
d_gene: TRBD2
CDR3nt: TGCGCCAGCAGCCCTACCGGGAGGGAGCCCGGGGAGCTGTTTTTT
CDR3aa: CASSPTGREPGELFF

j_gene: TRBJ2-2
abundance: few
v_gene: TRBV5-4
d_gene: -
CDR3nt: TGTGCCAGCAGCTCAGGAGACAGGAATGCGCCCGGGGAGCTGTTTTTT
CDR3aa: CASSSGDRNAPGELFF

j_gene: TRBJ2-3
abundance: -
v_gene: TRBV27
d_gene: TRBD2
CDR3nt: TGTGCCAGCAGTCGGACTAGCGCGAAGACAGATACGCAGTATTTT
CDR3aa: CASSRTSAKTDTQYF